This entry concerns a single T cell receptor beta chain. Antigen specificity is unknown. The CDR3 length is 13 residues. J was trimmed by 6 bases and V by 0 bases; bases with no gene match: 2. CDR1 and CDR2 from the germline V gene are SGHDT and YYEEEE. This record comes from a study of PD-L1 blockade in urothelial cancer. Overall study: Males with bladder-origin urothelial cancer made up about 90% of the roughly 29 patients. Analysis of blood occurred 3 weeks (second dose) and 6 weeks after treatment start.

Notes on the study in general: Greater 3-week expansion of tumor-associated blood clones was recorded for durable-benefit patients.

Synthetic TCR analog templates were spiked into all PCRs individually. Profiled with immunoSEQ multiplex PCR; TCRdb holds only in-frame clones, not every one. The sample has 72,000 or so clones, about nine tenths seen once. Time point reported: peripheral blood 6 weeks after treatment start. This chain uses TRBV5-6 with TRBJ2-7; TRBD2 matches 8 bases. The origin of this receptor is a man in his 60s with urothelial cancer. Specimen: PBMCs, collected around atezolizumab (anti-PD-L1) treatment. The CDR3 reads CASSLAGLGEQYF. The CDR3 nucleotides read TGTGCCAGCAGCTTGGCGGGACTAGGCGAGCAGTACTTC.